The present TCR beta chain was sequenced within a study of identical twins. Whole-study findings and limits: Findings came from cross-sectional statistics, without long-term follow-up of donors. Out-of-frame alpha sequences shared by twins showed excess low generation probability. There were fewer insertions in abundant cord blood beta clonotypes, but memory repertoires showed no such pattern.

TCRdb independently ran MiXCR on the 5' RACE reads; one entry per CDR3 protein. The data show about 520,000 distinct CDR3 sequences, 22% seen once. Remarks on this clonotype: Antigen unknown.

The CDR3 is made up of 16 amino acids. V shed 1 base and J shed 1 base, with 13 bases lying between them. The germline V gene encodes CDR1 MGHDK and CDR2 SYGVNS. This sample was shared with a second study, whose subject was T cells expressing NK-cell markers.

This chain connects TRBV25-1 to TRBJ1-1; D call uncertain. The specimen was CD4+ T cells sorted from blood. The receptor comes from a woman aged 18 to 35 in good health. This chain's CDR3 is CASSESGPRRNTEAFF. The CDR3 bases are TGTGCCAGCAGTGAATCCGGACCGCGTCGGAACACTGAAGCTTTCTTT.